The clone carrying this TCR beta chain was found many times. Its antigen is not known. The authors ran a second PCR of 7 to 11 cycles using a sample-barcoded 5' primer and a J-beta primer mix. Each CDR3 protein is one row after TCRdb ran MiXCR on the 5' RACE reads. The sample yields 870,000 or so distinct CDR3 sequences, about 30% seen once. These data are taken from a study of blood T cells in healthy people across ages. Study observations and caveats: It was held that diversity estimates obtained from one million T cells represented underestimates.

The specimen was blood. The clonotype comes from a woman at least 80 years old in good health.

The CDR3 spells CASSLGWASGYQETQYF. Written as DNA, the CDR3 is TGCGCCAGCAGCTTGGGTTGGGCTAGTGGATACCAAGAGACCCAGTACTTC. The V call is TRBV5-1, the J call TRBJ2-5; D is unclear. The CDR3 spans 17 residues. The V gene lost 0 bases and the J gene lost 0 bases, with 15 bases spanning the gap. The V gene's germline CDR1 is SGHRS and CDR2 YFSETQ.